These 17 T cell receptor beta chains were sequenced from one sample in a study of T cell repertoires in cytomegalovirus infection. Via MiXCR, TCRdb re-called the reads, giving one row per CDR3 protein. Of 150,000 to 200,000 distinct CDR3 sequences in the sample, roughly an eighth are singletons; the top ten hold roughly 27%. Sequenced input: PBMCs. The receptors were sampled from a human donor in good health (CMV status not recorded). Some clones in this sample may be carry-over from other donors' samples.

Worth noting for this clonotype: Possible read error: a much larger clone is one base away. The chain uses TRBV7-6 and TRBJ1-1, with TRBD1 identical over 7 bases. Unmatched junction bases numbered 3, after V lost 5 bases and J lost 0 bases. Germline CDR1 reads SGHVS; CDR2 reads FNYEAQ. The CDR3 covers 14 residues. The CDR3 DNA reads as TGTGCCAGCAGCATGACAGGGATGAACACTGAAGCTTTCTTT. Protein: CASSMTGMNTEAFF.

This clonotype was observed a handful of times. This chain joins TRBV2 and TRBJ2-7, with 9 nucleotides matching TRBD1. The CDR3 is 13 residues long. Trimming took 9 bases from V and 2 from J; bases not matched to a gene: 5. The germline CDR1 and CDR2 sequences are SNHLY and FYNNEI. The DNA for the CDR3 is TGTGCCAGTAGGACAGGGGTGCCCTACGAGCAGTACTTC. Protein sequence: CASRTGVPYEQYF.

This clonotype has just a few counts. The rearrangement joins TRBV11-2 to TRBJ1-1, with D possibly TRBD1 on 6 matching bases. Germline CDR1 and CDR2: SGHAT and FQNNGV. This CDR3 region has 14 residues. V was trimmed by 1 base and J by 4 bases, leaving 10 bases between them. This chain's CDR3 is CASSLALQGTEAFF. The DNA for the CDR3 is TGTGCCAGCAGCTTAGCCCTACAGGGCACTGAAGCTTTCTTT.

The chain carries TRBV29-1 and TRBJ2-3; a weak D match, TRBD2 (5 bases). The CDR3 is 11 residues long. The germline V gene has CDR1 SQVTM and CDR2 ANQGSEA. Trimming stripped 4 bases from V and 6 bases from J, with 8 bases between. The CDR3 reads CSVGTGDTQYF. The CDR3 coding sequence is TGCAGCGTTGGGACGGGGGATACGCAGTATTTT.

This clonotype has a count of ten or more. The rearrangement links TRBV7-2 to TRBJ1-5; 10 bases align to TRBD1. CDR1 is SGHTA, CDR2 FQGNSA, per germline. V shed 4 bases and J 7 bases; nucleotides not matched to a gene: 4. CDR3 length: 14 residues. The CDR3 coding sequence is TGTGCCAGCAGCTCTGGGACAGGGGAACAGCCCCAGCATTTT. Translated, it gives CASSSGTGEQPQHF.

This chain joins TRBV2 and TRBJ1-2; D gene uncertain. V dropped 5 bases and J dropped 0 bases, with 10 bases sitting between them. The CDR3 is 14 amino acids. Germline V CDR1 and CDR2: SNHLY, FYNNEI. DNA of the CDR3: TGTGCCAGCAGTCGGACTTCAGCTAACTATGGCTACACCTTC. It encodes CASSRTSANYGYTF.

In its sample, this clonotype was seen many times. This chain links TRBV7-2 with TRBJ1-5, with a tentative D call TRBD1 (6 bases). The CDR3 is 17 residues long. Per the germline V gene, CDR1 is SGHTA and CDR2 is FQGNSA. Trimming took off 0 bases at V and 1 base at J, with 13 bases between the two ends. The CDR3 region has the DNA TGTGCCAGCAGCTTAGCGGCGGGGGGCTTCAGCAATCAGCCCCAGCATTTT. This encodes CASSLAAGGFSNQPQHF.

The CDR3 spells CASSEEKGSYGYTF. The CDR3 DNA reads TGTGCCAGCAGTGAAGAAAAGGGTTCCTATGGCTACACCTTC. The chain joins TRBV2 to TRBJ1-2, with unresolved D. This CDR3 has 14 amino acids. V was pared by 1 base and J by 4 bases, with 10 bases between. The germline V gene encodes CDR1 SNHLY and CDR2 FYNNEI.

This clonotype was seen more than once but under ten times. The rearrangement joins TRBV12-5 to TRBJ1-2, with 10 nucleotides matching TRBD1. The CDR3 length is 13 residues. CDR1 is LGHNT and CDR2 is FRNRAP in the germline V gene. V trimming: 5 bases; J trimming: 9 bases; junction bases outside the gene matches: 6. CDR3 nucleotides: TGTGCTAGTGGTCTGTGGGGACAGGGGAGCTACACCTTC. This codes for CASGLWGQGSYTF.

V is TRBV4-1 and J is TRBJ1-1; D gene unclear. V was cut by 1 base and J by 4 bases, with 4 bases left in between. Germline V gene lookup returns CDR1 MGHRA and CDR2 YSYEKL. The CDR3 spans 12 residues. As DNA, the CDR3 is TGCGCCAGCAGCCAAGGGGTCACTGAAGCTTTCTTT. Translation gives CASSQGVTEAFF.

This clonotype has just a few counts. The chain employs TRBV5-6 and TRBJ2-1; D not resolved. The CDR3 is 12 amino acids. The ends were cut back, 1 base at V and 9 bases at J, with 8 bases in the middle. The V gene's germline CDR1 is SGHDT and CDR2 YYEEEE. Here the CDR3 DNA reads TGTGCCAGCAGCTTGCAACCCGGTGAGCAGTTCTTC. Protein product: CASSLQPGEQFF.

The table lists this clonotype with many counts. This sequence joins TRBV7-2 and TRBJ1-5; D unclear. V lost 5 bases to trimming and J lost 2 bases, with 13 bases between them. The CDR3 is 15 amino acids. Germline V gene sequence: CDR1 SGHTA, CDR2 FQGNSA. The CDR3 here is CASSRTSTGNQPQHF. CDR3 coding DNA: TGTGCCAGCAGCCGGACGTCCACGGGCAATCAGCCCCAGCATTTT.

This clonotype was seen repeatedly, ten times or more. The CDR3 loop reads CASSSGTGRSEQYF. The DNA for the CDR3 is TGTGCCAGCAGCTCCGGGACAGGGAGAAGCGAGCAGTACTTC. The chain has TRBV7-2 and TRBJ2-7; TRBD1 matches at 9 bases. Per germline, CDR1 SGHTA and CDR2 FQGNSA. V lost 4 bases to trimming and J lost 6 bases; unmatched junction nucleotides: 7. CDR3 size: 14 residues.

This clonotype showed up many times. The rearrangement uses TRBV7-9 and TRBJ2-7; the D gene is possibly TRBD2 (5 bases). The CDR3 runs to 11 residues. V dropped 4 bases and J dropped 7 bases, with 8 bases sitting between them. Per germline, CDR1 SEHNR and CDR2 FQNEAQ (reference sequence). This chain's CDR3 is CASSSSLEQYF. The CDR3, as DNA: TGTGCCAGCAGCTCTAGCTTAGAGCAGTACTTC.

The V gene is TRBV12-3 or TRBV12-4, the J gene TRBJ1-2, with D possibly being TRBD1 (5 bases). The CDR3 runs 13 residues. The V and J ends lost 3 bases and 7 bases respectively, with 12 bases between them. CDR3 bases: TGTGCCAGCAGTTTGGGGACTGGGGCTGGCTACACCTTC. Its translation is CASSLGTGAGYTF.

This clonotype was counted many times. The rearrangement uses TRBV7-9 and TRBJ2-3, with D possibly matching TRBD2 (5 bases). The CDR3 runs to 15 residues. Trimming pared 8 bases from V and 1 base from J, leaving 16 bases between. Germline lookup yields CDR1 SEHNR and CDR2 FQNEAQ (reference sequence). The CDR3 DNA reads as TGTGCCAGCTTTGCCGGGGATATTGGCACAGATACGCAGTATTTT. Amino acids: CASFAGDIGTDTQYF.

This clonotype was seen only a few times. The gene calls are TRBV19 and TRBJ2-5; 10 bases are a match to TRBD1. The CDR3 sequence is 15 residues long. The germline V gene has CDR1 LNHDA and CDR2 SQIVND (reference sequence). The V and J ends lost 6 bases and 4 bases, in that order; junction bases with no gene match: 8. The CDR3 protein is CASSLGDRGLETQYF. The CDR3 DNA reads TGTGCCAGTAGCCTAGGGGACAGGGGACTAGAGACCCAGTACTTC. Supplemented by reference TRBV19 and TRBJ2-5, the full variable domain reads DGGITQSPKYLFRKEGQNVTLSCEQNLNHDAMYWYRQDPGQGLRLIYYSQIVNDFQKGDIAEGYSVSREKKESFPLTVTSAQKNPTAFYLCASSLGDRGLETQYFGPGTRLLVL.